The next 13 T cell receptor beta chains were all read from a single sample in a study of blood T cell repertoires in COVID-19. Clones were read by immunoSEQ multiplex PCR, and TCRdb kept only the in-frame ones, dropping some. Here the sample spans 250,000 to 300,000 clones, about 88% being singletons. Sequencing used peripheral blood. Receptor source: a woman in her fifties or sixties with COVID-19, enrolled during active disease.

The DNA of the CDR3 is TGTGCCAGCAGTCAGGACAGGGTCGGCAATCAGCCCCAGCATTTT. Translation: CASSQDRVGNQPQHF. The gene calls are TRBV2 and TRBJ1-5, with TRBD1 matching 8 bases. Germline V gene data show CDR1 as SNHLY and CDR2 as FYNNEI. J gave up 2 bases and V 5 bases, and 5 bases lay outside the gene matches. The CDR3 has 15 amino acids.

The chain couples TRBV24-1 to TRBJ2-5; 8 bases align to TRBD2. Germline CDR1 is KGHDR and CDR2 is SFDVKD. The CDR3 runs to 13 residues. The junction had 4 bases not matched to a gene; V was cut back by 7 bases and J by 4 bases. The CDR3 loop is CATSRAGAETQYF. The DNA for the CDR3 is TGTGCCACCAGCAGAGCGGGAGCAGAGACCCAGTACTTC.

The rearrangement uses TRBV19 and TRBJ2-7, with D possibly matching TRBD1 (6 bases). The CDR3 totals 15 residues. Germline V gene lookup returns CDR1 LNHDA and CDR2 SQIVND (reference sequence). Trimming stripped 7 bases from V and 3 bases from J, with 19 bases between. For the CDR3, the DNA is TGTGCCAGTAAGAGGTACCCTGTCAGGGGCTACGAGCAGTACTTC. It is translated as CASKRYPVRGYEQYF.

The V call is TRBV15, the J call TRBJ1-4, with 7 positions matching TRBD1. Germline V lookup: CDR1 LNHNV, CDR2 YYDKDF (reference sequence). The CDR3 loop spans 15 amino acids. V dropped 1 base and J dropped 8; count of bases not matched to a gene: 7. CDR3 sequence reads: CATSRGKQGQEKLFF. As DNA, the CDR3 is TGTGCCACCAGCAGAGGGAAACAGGGACAGGAAAAACTGTTTTTT.

The count of this clone is one. The chain employs TRBV19 and TRBJ2-1, with 7 bases identical to TRBD1. CDR1 LNHDA and CDR2 SQIVND come from the germline V gene (reference sequence). The CDR3 is 14 amino acids. V lost 1 base and J lost 8; bases outside the gene matches: 5. CDR3 in amino acids: CASSIAQGSHEQFF. The DNA of the CDR3 is TGTGCCAGTAGTATAGCACAGGGGTCCCATGAGCAGTTCTTC. Based on the CDR3 plus reference TRBV19 and TRBJ2-1, the full variable domain is DGGITQSPKYLFRKEGQNVTLSCEQNLNHDAMYWYRQDPGQGLRLIYYSQIVNDFQKGDIAEGYSVSREKKESFPLTVTSAQKNPTAFYLCASSIAQGSHEQFFGPGTRLTVL.

V usage is TRBV5-1 and J usage is TRBJ2-5, with 7 positions matching TRBD2. The CDR3 is 15 residues long. Germline V gives CDR1 SGHRS, CDR2 YFSETQ. The junction had 11 bases not matched to a gene; V was cut back by 4 bases and J by 5 bases. CDR3: CASSPLAGRGETQYF. The CDR3 region has the DNA TGCGCCAGCAGCCCATTAGCGGGCCGCGGGGAGACCCAGTACTTC.

This chain joins TRBV3-1 (or the pseudogene TRBV3-2) and TRBJ1-5; the match to TRBD1 covers 7 bases. Germline CDR1 is LGHDT and CDR2 is YNNKEL (reference sequence). V shed 3 bases and J 7 bases; nucleotides not matched to a gene: 3. The CDR3 is made up of 13 amino acids. CDR3 protein: CASSQSRGQPQHF. CDR3 nucleotide sequence: TGTGCCAGCAGCCAGTCCAGGGGGCAGCCCCAGCATTTT.

V and J are TRBV3-1 (or the pseudogene TRBV3-2) and TRBJ2-2, with 12 bases fitting TRBD2. CDR1 LGHDT and CDR2 YNNKEL come from the germline V gene (reference sequence). With 3 bases clipped from V and 5 bases from J, the junction kept 4 bases outside the gene matches. The CDR3 consists of 16 residues. CDR3 sequence reads: CASSQGLAGQTGELFF. CDR3 DNA: TGTGCCAGCAGCCAGGGACTAGCGGGCCAAACCGGGGAGCTGTTTTTT.

The chain uses TRBV10-3 and TRBJ1-2; 7 bases align to TRBD1. J was trimmed by 5 bases and V by 3 bases; bases with no gene match: 12. Germline V lookup: CDR1 ENHRY, CDR2 SYGVKD. The CDR3 spans 16 residues. The CDR3 sequence: CAISENPNRGGYGYTF. Here the CDR3 DNA reads TGTGCCATCAGTGAAAACCCCAACAGGGGCGGTTATGGCTACACCTTC.

The rearrangement uses TRBV10-3 and TRBJ2-7; maybe TRBD2 (6 bases). In germline, CDR1 is ENHRY, CDR2 SYGVKD. The V end was cut by 4 bases, the J end by 5 bases, with 12 bases between. The CDR3 is 13 amino acids. CDR3 nucleotide sequence: TGTGCCATCAGTGCGGAGGGGCCCCACGAGCAGTACTTC. Its protein product is CAISAEGPHEQYF.

The J gene is TRBJ1-2, the V gene TRBV12-5, with TRBD1 matching over 8 bases. CDR3 size: 16 residues. Per germline, CDR1 LGHNT and CDR2 FRNRAP. Trimming removed 0 bases from V and 8 bases from J; junction bases left unmatched: 11. CDR3 sequence: CASGLVHQGASGGYTF. The CDR3 DNA follows: TGTGCTAGTGGTTTGGTACATCAGGGGGCCTCCGGGGGCTACACCTTC.

The chain uses TRBV19 and TRBJ1-5; TRBD1 might be the D (5 bases). The CDR3 is made up of 15 amino acids. Per germline, CDR1 LNHDA and CDR2 SQIVND (reference sequence). V lost 5 bases and J lost 4, with 15 bases in between. CDR3 protein: CASSPQGARNQPQHF. CDR3 sequence (DNA): TGTGCCAGTAGTCCTCAAGGGGCGAGGAATCAGCCCCAGCATTTT.

The chain recombines TRBV24-1 with TRBJ2-6; 10 bases line up with TRBD1. Per germline, CDR1 KGHDR and CDR2 SFDVKD. V trimming: 4 bases; J trimming: 2 bases; junction bases outside the gene matches: 7. The CDR3 runs 18 residues. CDR3 residues: CATSEPGQGGTGANVLTF. The CDR3 DNA follows: TGTGCCACCAGTGAACCAGGACAGGGGGGTACTGGGGCCAACGTCCTGACTTTC.